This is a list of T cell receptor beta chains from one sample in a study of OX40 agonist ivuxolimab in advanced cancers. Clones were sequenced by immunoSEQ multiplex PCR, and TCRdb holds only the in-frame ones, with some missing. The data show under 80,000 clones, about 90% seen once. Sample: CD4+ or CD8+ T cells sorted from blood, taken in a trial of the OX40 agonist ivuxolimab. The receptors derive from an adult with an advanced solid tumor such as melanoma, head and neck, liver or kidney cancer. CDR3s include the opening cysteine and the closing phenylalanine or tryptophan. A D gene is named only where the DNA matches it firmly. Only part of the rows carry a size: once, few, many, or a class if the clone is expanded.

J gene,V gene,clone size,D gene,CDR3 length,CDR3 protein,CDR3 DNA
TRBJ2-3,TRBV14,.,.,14,CASSYTGSTDTQYF,TGTGCCAGCAGCTATACCGGTAGCACAGATACGCAGTATTTT
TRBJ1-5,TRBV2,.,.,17,CASIGQQAGASNQPQHF,TGTGCCAGCATCGGCCAGCAAGCAGGAGCAAGCAATCAGCCCCAGCATTTT
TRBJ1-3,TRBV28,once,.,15,CASSFGSQTGNTIYF,TGTGCCAGCAGTTTCGGGTCTCAAACTGGAAACACCATATATTTT
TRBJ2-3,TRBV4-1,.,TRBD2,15,CASRRGAGGADTQYF,TGCGCCAGCCGTAGGGGGGCGGGGGGAGCAGATACGCAGTATTTT
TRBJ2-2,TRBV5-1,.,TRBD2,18,CASSLGASGSRGSGELFF,TGCGCCAGCAGCTTGGGGGCTAGCGGGAGTAGGGGCTCCGGGGAGCTGTTTTTT
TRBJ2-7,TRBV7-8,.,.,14,CASSLALYGYEQYF,TGTGCCAGCAGCTTAGCGCTATACGGTTACGAGCAGTACTTC
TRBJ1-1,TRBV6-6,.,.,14,CASSSREGGTEAFF,TGTGCCAGCAGTTCTAGGGAAGGAGGGACTGAAGCTTTCTTT
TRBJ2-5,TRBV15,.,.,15,CATSGITNPPETQYF,TGTGCCACCAGCGGAATTACTAACCCACCGGAGACCCAGTACTTC
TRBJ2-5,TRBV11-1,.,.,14,CASSLPRGQETQYF,TGTGCCAGCAGCCTCCCTAGGGGGCAAGAGACCCAGTACTTC
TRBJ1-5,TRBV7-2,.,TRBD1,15,CASSPRGGSNQPQHF,TGTGCCAGCAGCCCTAGAGGGGGCAGCAATCAGCCCCAGCATTTT
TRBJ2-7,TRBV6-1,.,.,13,CASIWGSDYEQYF,TGTGCCAGCATTTGGGGGAGTGACTACGAGCAGTACTTC
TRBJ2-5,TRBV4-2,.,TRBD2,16,CASSPDSGTPQETQYF,TGTGCCAGCAGCCCCGATAGCGGGACGCCTCAAGAGACCCAGTACTTC
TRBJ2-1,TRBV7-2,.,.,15,CASSLGGIGLNEQFF,TGTGCCAGCAGCTTAGGGGGCATCGGGCTGAATGAGCAGTTCTTC
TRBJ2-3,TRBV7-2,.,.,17,CASSLVSNRLGTDTQYF,TGTGCCAGCAGCTTAGTCTCGAACAGACTAGGCACAGATACGCAGTATTTT
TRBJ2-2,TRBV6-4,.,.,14,CASSDQQGPGELFF,TGTGCCAGCAGTGACCAACAGGGCCCCGGGGAGCTGTTTTTT
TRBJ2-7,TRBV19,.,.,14,CASSIAGHSYEQYF,TGTGCCAGTAGTATTGCAGGGCACTCCTACGAGCAGTACTTC
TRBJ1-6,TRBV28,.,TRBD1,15,CASGTGADLNSPLHF,TGTGCCAGCGGGACAGGGGCAGACCTTAATTCACCCCTCCACTTT
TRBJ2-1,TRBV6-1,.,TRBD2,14,CASLGGESYNEQFF,TGTGCCAGCCTGGGGGGGGAATCCTACAATGAGCAGTTCTTC
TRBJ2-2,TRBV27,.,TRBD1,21,CASRGTGGQISGTVATGELFF,TGTGCCAGCAGAGGGACAGGGGGCCAGATTAGCGGGACTGTCGCCACCGGGGAGCTGTTTTTT
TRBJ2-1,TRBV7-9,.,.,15,CASSWERPGLNEQFF,TGTGCCAGCAGCTGGGAGCGTCCCGGACTCAATGAGCAGTTCTTC
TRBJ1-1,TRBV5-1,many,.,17,CASSLVRDGAMNTEAFF,TGCGCCAGCAGCTTGGTCAGGGATGGGGCGATGAACACTGAAGCTTTCTTT